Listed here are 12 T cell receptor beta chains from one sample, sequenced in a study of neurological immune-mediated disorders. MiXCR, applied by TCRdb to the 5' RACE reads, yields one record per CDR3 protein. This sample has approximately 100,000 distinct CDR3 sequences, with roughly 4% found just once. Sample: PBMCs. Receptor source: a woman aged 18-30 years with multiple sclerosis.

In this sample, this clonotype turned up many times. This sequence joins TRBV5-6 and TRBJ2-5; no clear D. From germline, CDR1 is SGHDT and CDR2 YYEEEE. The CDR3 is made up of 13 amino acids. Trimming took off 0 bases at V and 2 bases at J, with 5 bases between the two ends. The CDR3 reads CASSLDGQETQYF. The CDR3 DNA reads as TGTGCCAGCAGCTTGGACGGTCAAGAGACCCAGTACTTC.

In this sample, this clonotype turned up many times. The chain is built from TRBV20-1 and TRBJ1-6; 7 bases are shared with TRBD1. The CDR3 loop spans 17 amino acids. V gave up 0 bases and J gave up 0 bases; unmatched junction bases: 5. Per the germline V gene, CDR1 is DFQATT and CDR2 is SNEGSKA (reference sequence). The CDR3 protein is CSARDSGGSSYNSPLHF. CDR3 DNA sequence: TGCAGTGCTAGAGATTCAGGGGGAAGCTCCTATAATTCACCCCTCCACTTT.

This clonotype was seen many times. In DNA, the CDR3 is TGTGCCACCTCCTTTGAGGGAAACTATGGCTACACCTTC. It specifies CATSFEGNYGYTF. This rearrangement joins TRBV6-5 to TRBJ1-2; D unclear. The CDR3 covers 13 residues. The germline V and J ends were trimmed by 10 bases and 2 bases, with 14 bases remaining between them. Germline loops: CDR1 MNHEY, CDR2 SVGAGI.

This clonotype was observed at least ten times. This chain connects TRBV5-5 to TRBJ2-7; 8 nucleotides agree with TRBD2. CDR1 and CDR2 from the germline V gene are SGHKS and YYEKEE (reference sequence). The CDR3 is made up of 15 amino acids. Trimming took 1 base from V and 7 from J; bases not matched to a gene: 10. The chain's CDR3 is CASSLTGTSPGEQYF. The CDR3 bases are TGTGCCAGCAGCTTGACCGGGACTAGTCCGGGGGAGCAGTACTTC. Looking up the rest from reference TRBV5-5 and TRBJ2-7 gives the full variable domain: DAGVTQSPTHLIKTRGQQVTLRCSPISGHKSVSWYQQVLGQGPQFIFQYYEKEERGRGNFPDRFSARQFPNYSSELNVNALLLGDSALYLCASSLTGTSPGEQYFGPGTRLTVT.

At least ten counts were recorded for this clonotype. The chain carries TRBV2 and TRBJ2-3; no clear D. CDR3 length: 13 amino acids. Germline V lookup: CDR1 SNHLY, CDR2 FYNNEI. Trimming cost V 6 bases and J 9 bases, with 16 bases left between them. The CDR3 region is CASSQRPVETQYF. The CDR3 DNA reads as TGTGCCAGCAGCCAGAGACCGGTTGAGACGCAGTATTTT. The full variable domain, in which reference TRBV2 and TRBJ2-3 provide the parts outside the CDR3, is EPEVTQTPSHQVTQMGQEVILRCVPISNHLYFYWYRQILGQKVEFLVSFYNNEISEKSEIFDDQFSVERPDGSNFTLKIRSTKLEDSAMYFCASSQRPVETQYFGPGTRLTVL.

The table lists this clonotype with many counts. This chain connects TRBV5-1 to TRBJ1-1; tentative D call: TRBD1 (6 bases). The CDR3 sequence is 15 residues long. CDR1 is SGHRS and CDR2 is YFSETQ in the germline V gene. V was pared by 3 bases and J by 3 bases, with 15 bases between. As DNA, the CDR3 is TGCGCCAGCAGCTCATACAGGGCCGGGGACACTGAAGCTTTCTTT. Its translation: CASSSYRAGDTEAFF.

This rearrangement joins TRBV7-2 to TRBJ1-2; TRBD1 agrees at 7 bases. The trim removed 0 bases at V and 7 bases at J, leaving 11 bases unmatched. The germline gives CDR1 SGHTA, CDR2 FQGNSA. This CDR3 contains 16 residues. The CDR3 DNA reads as TGTGCCAGCAGCTTAGCCCCCGGGACAGTCCCTTCTGGCTACACCTTC. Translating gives CASSLAPGTVPSGYTF.

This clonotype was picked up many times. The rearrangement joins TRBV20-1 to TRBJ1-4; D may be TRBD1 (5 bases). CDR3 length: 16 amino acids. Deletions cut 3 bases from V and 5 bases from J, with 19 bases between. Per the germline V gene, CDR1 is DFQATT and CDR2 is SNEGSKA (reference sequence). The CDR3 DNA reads TGCAGTGCTAGCGAGGCGGGACGACTTTCAAATGAAAAACTGTTTTTT. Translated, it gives CSASEAGRLSNEKLFF.

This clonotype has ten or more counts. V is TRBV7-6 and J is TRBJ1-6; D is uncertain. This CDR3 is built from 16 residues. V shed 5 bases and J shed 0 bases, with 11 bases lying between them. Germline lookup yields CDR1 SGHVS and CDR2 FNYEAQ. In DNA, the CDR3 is TGTGCCAGCAGCCCCGGCGTTGGCTCCTATAATTCACCCCTCCACTTT. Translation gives CASSPGVGSYNSPLHF.

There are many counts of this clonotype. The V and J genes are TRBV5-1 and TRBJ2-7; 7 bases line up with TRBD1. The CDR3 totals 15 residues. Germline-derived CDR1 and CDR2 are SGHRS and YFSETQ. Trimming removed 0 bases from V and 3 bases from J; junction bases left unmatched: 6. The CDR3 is CASSLAVTGFYEQYF. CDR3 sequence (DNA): TGCGCCAGCAGCTTGGCGGTGACAGGGTTCTACGAGCAGTACTTC.

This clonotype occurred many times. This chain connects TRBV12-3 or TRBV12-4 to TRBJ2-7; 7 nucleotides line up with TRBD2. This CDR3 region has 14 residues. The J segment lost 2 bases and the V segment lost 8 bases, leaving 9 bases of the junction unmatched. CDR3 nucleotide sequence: TGTGCCAGCGGCGCGGCTAGCGGACCCTACGAGCAGTACTTC. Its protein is CASGAASGPYEQYF.

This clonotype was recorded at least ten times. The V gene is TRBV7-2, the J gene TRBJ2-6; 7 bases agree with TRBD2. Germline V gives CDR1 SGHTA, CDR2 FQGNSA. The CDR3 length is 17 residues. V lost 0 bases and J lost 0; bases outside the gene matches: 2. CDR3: CASSLAGGFSGANVLTF. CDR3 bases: TGTGCCAGCAGCTTAGCGGGGGGGTTCTCTGGGGCCAACGTCCTGACTTTC. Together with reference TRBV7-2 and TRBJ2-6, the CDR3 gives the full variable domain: GAGVSQSPSNKVTEKGKDVELRCDPISGHTALYWYRQSLGQGLEFLIYFQGNSAPDKSGLPSDRFSAERTGGSVSTLTIQRTQQEDSAVYLCASSLAGGFSGANVLTFGAGSRLTVL.